The 27 T cell receptor beta chains below all came from one sample that was sequenced in a study of CD8 T cells in Susac syndrome (dated by TCRdb to between 2017 and 2020). Libraries were built with the immunoSEQ multiplex PCR assay. RNA was extracted using the RNeasy kit, and roughly 0.5 to 1 microgram was reverse transcribed with random hexamers. TCRdb reanalyzed the raw reads on its own, using fastp at Q25 for trimming and MiXCR for clone calling, and kept in-frame beta chains. Rows with one shared CDR3 protein collapse into an entry with the most common genes and DNA. The sample table shows some 90,000 distinct CDR3 sequences, and roughly 93% are seen once. Around 0.32% of the sample rests with the top ten. The sequenced sample was CD8+ T cells from PBMCs. The source is a human donor in good health.

This clonotype was seen only once. The chain links TRBV13 to TRBJ1-1, with TRBD1 matching over 12 bases. V gave up 5 bases and J gave up 5 bases; unmatched junction bases: 3. CDR1 PRHDT and CDR2 FYEKMQ come from the germline V gene (reference sequence). This CDR3 has 14 amino acids. CDR3: CASSPGQGATEAFF. CDR3 DNA: TGTGCCAGCAGCCCGGGACAGGGGGCGACTGAAGCTTTCTTT.

This clonotype was seen a single time. V and J are TRBV9 and TRBJ2-1; the D gene could be TRBD1 or TRBD2 (6 bases each). Trimming took 0 bases from V and 6 from J, leaving 10 bases between them. The germline CDR1 and CDR2 sequences are SGDLS and YYNGEE. The CDR3 loop spans 14 amino acids. The CDR3 loop is CASSVGGASNEQFF. The CDR3 bases are TGTGCCAGCAGCGTAGGGGGGGCCTCCAATGAGCAGTTCTTC.

The J gene is TRBJ2-7, the V gene TRBV30; no firm D call. Trimming stripped 0 bases from V and 2 bases from J, with 8 bases between. There are 13 residues in the CDR3. Per the germline V gene, CDR1 is GTSNPN and CDR2 is SVGIG (reference sequence). In DNA, the CDR3 is TGTGCCTGGAGTGTGGGCGTAACCTACGAGCAGTACTTC. Its protein is CAWSVGVTYEQYF.

The chain couples TRBV7-9 to TRBJ2-1, with unresolved D. CDR3 size: 12 residues. Germline lookup yields CDR1 SEHNR and CDR2 FQNEAQ (reference sequence). V lost 4 bases and J 10 bases, leaving 11 bases between the germline ends. This chain's CDR3 is CASSWTPEEQFF. CDR3 nucleotides: TGTGCCAGCAGCTGGACCCCCGAGGAGCAGTTCTTC. The whole variable domain, filled in from reference TRBV7-9 and TRBJ2-1, reads DTGVSQNPRHKITKRGQNVTFRCDPISEHNRLYWYRQTLGQGPEFLTYFQNEAQLEKSRLLSDRFSAERPKGSFSTLEIQRTEQGDSAMYLCASSWTPEEQFFGPGTRLTVL.

The chain carries TRBV4-1 and TRBJ1-1; D ambiguous. Germline V gene sequence: CDR1 MGHRA, CDR2 YSYEKL. V lost 0 bases and J lost 2, with 7 bases in between. The CDR3 loop spans 14 amino acids. In DNA, the CDR3 is TGCGCCAGCAGCCAAGACGGGCGAAACACTGAAGCTTTCTTT. This sequence encodes CASSQDGRNTEAFF.

The V and J genes are TRBV30 and TRBJ2-1, with D unclear. CDR1 and CDR2 (germline): GTSNPN, SVGIG (reference sequence). V lost 2 bases to trimming and J lost 6 bases, with 8 bases between them. There are 12 residues in the CDR3. The CDR3 sequence: CAWSPDANEQFF. The CDR3 nucleotides read TGTGCCTGGAGTCCCGACGCCAATGAGCAGTTCTTC.

V gene TRBV4-2 combines with J gene TRBJ2-3; a weak D match, TRBD2 (6 bases). CDR1 and CDR2 from the germline V gene are LGHNA and YNFKEQ. CDR3 length: 17 amino acids. Trimming shortened V by 4 bases and J by 1 base, and 18 bases separated the two germline ends. CDR3: CASSPDAPGLRTDTQYF. CDR3 bases: TGTGCCAGCAGCCCCGACGCCCCGGGACTCCGCACAGATACGCAGTATTTT.

Regarding this clonotype: The junction departs from germline at one end; a sequencing error may be responsible. The genes are TRBV2 and TRBJ1-2; D gene unclear. CDR3 length: 10 residues. Germline V CDR1 and CDR2: SNHLY, FYNNEI. In DNA, the CDR3 is TGTGCCAGCACCACAAGGGCGGAGAGCTTC. Protein product: CASTTRAESF.

The V gene is TRBV29-1, the J gene TRBJ1-1, with D perhaps TRBD1 (6 bases). Trimming stripped 2 bases from V and 2 bases from J, with 12 bases between. This CDR3 comprises 14 residues. Germline CDR1 is SQVTM and CDR2 is ANQGSEA. The CDR3 region has the DNA TGCAGCGTTGAACCCAGGGGCCTCAACACTGAAGCTTTCTTT. Translated: CSVEPRGLNTEAFF.

V gene TRBV5-6 combines with J gene TRBJ2-6; TRBD1 agrees at 12 bases. The V segment lost 4 bases and the J segment 2 bases; nucleotides outside the gene matches: 13. Germline values: CDR1 SGHDT, CDR2 YYEEEE. The CDR3 consists of 20 residues. Here the CDR3 DNA reads TGTGCCAGCAGCCCTGGGACAGGGGGCGTGGGTAATACTGGGGCCAACGTCCTGACTTTC. It codes for CASSPGTGGVGNTGANVLTF. The variable domain in full, completed from reference TRBV5-6 and TRBJ2-6, reads DAGVTQSPTHLIKTRGQQVTLRCSPKSGHDTVSWYQQALGQGPQFIFQYYEEEERQRGNFPDRFSGHQFPNYSSELNVNALLLGDSALYLCASSPGTGGVGNTGANVLTFGAGSRLTVL.

The chain carries TRBV30 and TRBJ2-7; TRBD1 or TRBD2 may be the D gene (5 bases each). This CDR3 has 13 amino acids. Germline V CDR1 and CDR2: GTSNPN, SVGIG (reference sequence). The V end was cut by 0 bases, the J end by 4 bases, with 10 bases between. For the CDR3, the DNA is TGTGCCTGGAGTGTAGGGACCGGGTACGAGCAGTACTTC. This gives the protein CAWSVGTGYEQYF.

This clonotype was seen a single time. The chain links TRBV9 to TRBJ1-2; weak D call: TRBD1 (6 bases). Germline values: CDR1 SGDLS, CDR2 YYNGEE. CDR3 size: 15 residues. Between the trimmed V and J ends, which lost 4 bases and 1 base, there was a span of 14 bases. The CDR3 DNA reads TGTGCCAGCAGCATAGGGGACATTCGTAACTATGGCTACACCTTC. Residues: CASSIGDIRNYGYTF.

The chain has TRBV9 and TRBJ2-5; tentatively, D is TRBD1 (6 bases). The CDR3 length is 15 residues. The germline V and J ends were trimmed by 0 bases and 5 bases, with 14 bases remaining between them. Germline V gives CDR1 SGDLS, CDR2 YYNGEE. The CDR3 region has the DNA TGTGCCAGCAGCGTAGCGGGGACACCCGGTGAGACCCAGTACTTC. Encoded protein: CASSVAGTPGETQYF.

The rearrangement links TRBV20-1 to TRBJ2-3, with D maybe TRBD2 (7 bases). Between the trimmed V and J ends, which lost 0 bases and 2 bases, there was a span of 15 bases. Germline V gives CDR1 DFQATT, CDR2 SNEGSKA (reference sequence). The CDR3 covers 16 residues. CDR3 amino acids: CSARDPPGGPTDTQYF. CDR3 sequence (DNA): TGCAGTGCTAGAGACCCCCCCGGGGGGCCCACAGATACGCAGTATTTT.

This clonotype was detected once. The chain couples TRBV12-3 or TRBV12-4 to TRBJ2-5, with D perhaps given as TRBD1 or TRBD2 (5 bases each). CDR3 size: 13 residues. Between the trimmed V and J ends, which lost 1 base and 5 bases, there was a span of 8 bases. CDR3 sequence (DNA): TGTGCCAGCAGTTTAGGAGGGACCGAGACCCAGTACTTC. Residues: CASSLGGTETQYF.

The CDR3 here is CASRPGTATTQYF. As DNA, the CDR3 is TGTGCCAGCCGACCCGGGACGGCTACTACGCAGTATTTT. The gene calls are TRBV14 and TRBJ2-3, with D perhaps matching TRBD1 or TRBD2 (5 bases each). CDR1 is SGHDN and CDR2 is FVKESK in the germline V gene. The CDR3 is 13 residues long. V shed 8 bases and J shed 8 bases, with 17 bases lying between them. Complete variable domain (other parts from reference TRBV14 and TRBJ2-3): EAGVTQFPSHSVIEKGQTVTLRCDPISGHDNLYWYRRVMGKEIKFLLHFVKESKQDESGMPNNRFLAERTGGTYSTLKVQPAELEDSGVYFCASRPGTATTQYFGPGTRLTVL.

The rearrangement uses TRBV9 and TRBJ2-5; 7 bases fit TRBD1. V trimming: 3 bases; J trimming: 2 bases; junction bases outside the gene matches: 10. This CDR3 has 16 residues. The germline V gene has CDR1 SGDLS and CDR2 YYNGEE. This CDR3 reads CASSDVQGTEQETQYF. The DNA for the CDR3 is TGTGCCAGCAGCGATGTACAGGGGACGGAGCAAGAGACCCAGTACTTC.

This clonotype appeared once. The chain uses TRBV9 and TRBJ2-5; D may be TRBD2 (7 bases). This CDR3 has 16 amino acids. Germline CDR1 reads SGDLS; CDR2 reads YYNGEE. V was clipped by 4 bases and J by 4 bases, with 20 bases between them. The CDR3: CASSPRTGRDGETQYF. The CDR3 coding sequence is TGTGCCAGCAGCCCAAGAACAGGGAGGGACGGAGAGACCCAGTACTTC.

The CDR3 sequence: CASTPLSTGGNGYTF. The CDR3, as DNA: TGTGCCAGCACCCCGCTAAGTACGGGGGGCAATGGCTACACCTTC. This rearrangement joins TRBV6-5 to TRBJ1-2; weak D call: TRBD1 (6 bases). Trimming took 7 bases from V and 6 from J, leaving 21 bases between them. The CDR3 spans 15 residues. The V gene's germline CDR1 is MNHEY and CDR2 SVGAGI.

The chain recombines TRBV5-4 with TRBJ2-5; D is unresolved. Germline V lookup: CDR1 SGHNT, CDR2 YYREEE (reference sequence). The V end was cut by 2 bases, the J end by 4 bases, with 6 bases between. The CDR3 is made up of 12 amino acids. Here the CDR3 reads CASSFSSETQYF. The CDR3 DNA is TGTGCCAGCAGCTTTTCCTCAGAGACCCAGTACTTC.

The chain uses TRBV20-1 and TRBJ2-6; D tentatively reads TRBD1 or TRBD2 (5 bases each). The germline CDR1 and CDR2 sequences are DFQATT and SNEGSKA (reference sequence). The CDR3 loop spans 17 amino acids. V was pared by 6 bases and J by 3 bases, with 21 bases between. The DNA of the CDR3 is TGCAGTGCCGGGGCCGGGGTTTTTTTAGGTGGGGCCAACGTCCTGACTTTC. This codes for CSAGAGVFLGGANVLTF.

This sequence joins TRBV6-6 and TRBJ2-7; 7 bases fit TRBD1. CDR1 and CDR2 (germline): MNHNY, SVGAGI (reference sequence). The CDR3 has 14 residues. V was pared by 2 bases and J by 2 bases, with 3 bases of the junction left unmatched. The CDR3 DNA is TGTGCCAGCAGTTACGTCCAGGGGGCCTACGAGCAGTACTTC. This encodes CASSYVQGAYEQYF.

The gene calls are TRBV29-1 and TRBJ1-1; D might be TRBD1 (5 bases). The CDR3 contains 12 residues. CDR1 is SQVTM and CDR2 is ANQGSEA in the germline V gene. CDR3 region: CSSGPSVGEAFF. The CDR3 DNA is TGCTCTTCGGGACCGTCGGTCGGTGAAGCTTTCTTT.

The chain has TRBV20-1 and TRBJ2-2; 9 bases line up with TRBD1. Trimming took 6 bases from V and 9 from J; bases not matched to a gene: 8. Germline V CDR1 and CDR2: DFQATT, SNEGSKA (reference sequence). There are 13 residues in the CDR3. CDR3 amino acids: CSARTGEVRELFF. The DNA for the CDR3 is TGCAGTGCCCGGACAGGGGAAGTGCGGGAGCTGTTTTTT.

This clonotype has only a few counts. The V call is TRBV4-1, the J call TRBJ2-7; tentatively, D is TRBD2 (6 bases). Germline CDR1 is MGHRA and CDR2 is YSYEKL. Trimming pared 4 bases from V and 6 bases from J, leaving 16 bases between. The CDR3 covers 14 residues. As DNA, the CDR3 is TGCGCCAGCAGCCGGGAGACTAGAGTCTCCGAGCAGTACTTC. This encodes CASSRETRVSEQYF.

The chain employs TRBV27 and TRBJ2-1, with TRBD1 matching over 9 bases. Germline CDR1 reads MNHEY; CDR2 reads SMNVEV (reference sequence). This CDR3 is built from 16 residues. V shed 5 bases and J 3 bases; nucleotides not matched to a gene: 8. The CDR3 sequence: CASSLSTGGLYNEQFF. The CDR3 DNA follows: TGTGCCAGCAGTCTTTCGACAGGGGGTCTCTACAATGAGCAGTTCTTC.

V usage is TRBV4-1 and J usage is TRBJ2-1, with 8 bases lining up with TRBD2. Germline CDR1 reads MGHRA; CDR2 reads YSYEKL. Germline trimming cut 0 bases from V and 8 bases from J; bases unmatched to any gene: 15. This CDR3 spans 18 amino acids. CDR3 nucleotide sequence: TGCGCCAGCAGCCAAGATACCCTCCGGAGCGGGGGATATGATGAGCAGTTCTTC. As protein: CASSQDTLRSGGYDEQFF.